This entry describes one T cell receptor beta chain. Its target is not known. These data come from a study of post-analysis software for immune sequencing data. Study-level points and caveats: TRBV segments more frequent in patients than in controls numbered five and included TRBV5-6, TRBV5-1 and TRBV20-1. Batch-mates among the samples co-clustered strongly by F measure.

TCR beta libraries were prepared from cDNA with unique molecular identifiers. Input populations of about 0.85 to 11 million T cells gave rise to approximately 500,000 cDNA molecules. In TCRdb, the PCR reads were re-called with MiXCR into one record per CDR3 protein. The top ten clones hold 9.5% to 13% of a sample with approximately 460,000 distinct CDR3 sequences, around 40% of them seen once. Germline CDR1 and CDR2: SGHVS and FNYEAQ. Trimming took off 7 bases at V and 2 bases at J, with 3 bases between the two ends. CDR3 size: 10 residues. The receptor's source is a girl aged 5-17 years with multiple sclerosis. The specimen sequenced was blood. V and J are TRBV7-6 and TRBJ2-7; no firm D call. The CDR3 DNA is TGTGCCAGCAATCCCTACGAGCAGTACTTC. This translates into CASNPYEQYF.